The clone carrying this T cell receptor (beta chain) appeared once. Antigen unknown. The length of the CDR3 is 13 residues. Germline CDR1 is SGHTA and CDR2 is FQGNSA. Trimming took off 5 bases at V and 2 bases at J, with 9 bases between the two ends. The table came from immunoSEQ multiplex PCR; TCRdb's copy has only in-frame clones and leaves some out. This table has around 13,000 clones, more than 65% appearing once. These data originate in a study of tumor-infiltrating lymphocytes in localized non-small cell lung cancer. As for the study in general: The cohort mixed smokers and never-smokers, several histologies, and some post-neoadjuvant-chemotherapy samples.

Overall study results and limits: Each assay used a separate piece of the same tissue. Only some patients had TCR sequencing, depending on available tissue.

The rearrangement uses TRBV7-2 and TRBJ1-2, with no clear D. The sequence came from a human donor with non-small cell lung cancer. Source material: lung tumor tissue. The CDR3 DNA sequence: TGTGCCAGCAGCCTCACACAGAACTATGGCTACACCTTC. Amino acid sequence: CASSLTQNYGYTF.